This TCR beta chain was captured by sequencing in a study of cytomegalovirus exposure and HLA in healthy donors. The J segment lost 7 bases and the V segment lost 1 base, leaving 3 bases of the junction unmatched. CDR3 length: 13 amino acids. Germline CDR1 SEHNR, CDR2 FQNEAQ (reference sequence). This clone was counted once. Both 60 Vbeta primers and 13 Jbeta primers went into the PCR. Sequenced by immunoSEQ multiplex PCR; TCRdb stores in-frame clones only, minus some. The sample carries about 150,000 clones, around 80% recorded once. V usage is TRBV7-9 and J usage is TRBJ1-1, with TRBD1 matching 7 bases. This clonotype was sampled from a woman aged 35 to 49 in good health and CMV-seropositive. Sequenced: PBMCs. CDR3 region: CASSLGQGLEAFF. CDR3 coding DNA: TGTGCCAGCAGCTTAGGACAGGGCCTTGAAGCTTTCTTT.